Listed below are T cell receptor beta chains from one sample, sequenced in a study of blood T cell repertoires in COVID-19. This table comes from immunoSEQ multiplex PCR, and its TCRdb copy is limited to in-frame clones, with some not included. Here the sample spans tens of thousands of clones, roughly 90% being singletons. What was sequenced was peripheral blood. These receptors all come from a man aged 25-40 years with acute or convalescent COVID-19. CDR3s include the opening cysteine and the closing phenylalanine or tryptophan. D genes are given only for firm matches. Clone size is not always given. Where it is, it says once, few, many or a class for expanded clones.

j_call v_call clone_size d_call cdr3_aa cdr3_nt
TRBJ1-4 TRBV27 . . CASSIIRYRDAPWPNEKLFF TGTGCCAGCAGTATCATAAGATACAGGGACGCTCCCTGGCCTAATGAAAAACTGTTTTTT
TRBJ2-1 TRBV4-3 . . CASSQGGGGADSKDNEQFF TGCGCCAGCAGCCAAGGTGGTGGGGGGGCGGACTCGAAGGACAATGAGCAGTTCTTC
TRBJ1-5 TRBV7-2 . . CASSFPGQPQHF TGTGCCAGCAGCTTTCCAGGCCAGCCCCAGCATTTT
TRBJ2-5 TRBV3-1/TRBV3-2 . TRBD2 CASSPRLAGGGLGETQYF TGTGCCAGCAGCCCTCGACTAGCGGGAGGGGGTTTGGGGGAGACCCAGTACTTC
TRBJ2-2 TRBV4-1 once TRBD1 CASSQVYRGSTGELFF TGCGCCAGCAGCCAAGTCTACAGGGGGTCCACCGGGGAGCTGTTTTTT
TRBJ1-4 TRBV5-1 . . CASSLSGNEKLFF TGCGCCAGCAGCTTGTCCGGTAATGAAAAACTGTTTTTT
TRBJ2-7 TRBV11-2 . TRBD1 CASRTTGDHEQYF TGTGCCAGCAGGACGACAGGGGACCACGAGCAGTACTTC
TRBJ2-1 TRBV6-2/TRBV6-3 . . CASSYSELPEQFF TGTGCCAGCAGTTACTCGGAACTACCGGAGCAGTTCTTC
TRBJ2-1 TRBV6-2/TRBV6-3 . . CASSRGFEQFF TGTGCCAGCAGTAGGGGGTTTGAGCAGTTCTTC
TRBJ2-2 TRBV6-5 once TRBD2 CASRREGVRTGELFF TGTGCCAGCCGTCGGGAGGGAGTGAGAACCGGGGAGCTGTTTTTT
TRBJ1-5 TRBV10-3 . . CAITGEDGQPQHF TGTGCCATCACAGGGGAAGATGGTCAGCCCCAGCATTTT
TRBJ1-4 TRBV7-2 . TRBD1 CASSPQGQENEKLFF TGTGCCAGCAGCCCACAGGGACAGGAAAATGAAAAACTGTTTTTT
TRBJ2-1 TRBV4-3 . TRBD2 CASSQGPLRAGIYNEQFF TGCGCCAGCAGCCAAGGCCCCCTCCGAGCGGGGATCTACAATGAGCAGTTCTTC
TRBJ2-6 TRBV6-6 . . CASSYEGAGANVLTF TGTGCCAGCAGTTACGAGGGCGCCGGGGCCAACGTCCTGACTTTC
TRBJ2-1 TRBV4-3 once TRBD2 CASSRTSSYNEQFF TGCGCCAGCAGCCGGACTAGCTCCTACAATGAGCAGTTCTTC
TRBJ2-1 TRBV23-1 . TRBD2 CASRRLAGNYNEQFF TGCGCCAGCAGGAGACTAGCGGGGAACTACAATGAGCAGTTCTTC